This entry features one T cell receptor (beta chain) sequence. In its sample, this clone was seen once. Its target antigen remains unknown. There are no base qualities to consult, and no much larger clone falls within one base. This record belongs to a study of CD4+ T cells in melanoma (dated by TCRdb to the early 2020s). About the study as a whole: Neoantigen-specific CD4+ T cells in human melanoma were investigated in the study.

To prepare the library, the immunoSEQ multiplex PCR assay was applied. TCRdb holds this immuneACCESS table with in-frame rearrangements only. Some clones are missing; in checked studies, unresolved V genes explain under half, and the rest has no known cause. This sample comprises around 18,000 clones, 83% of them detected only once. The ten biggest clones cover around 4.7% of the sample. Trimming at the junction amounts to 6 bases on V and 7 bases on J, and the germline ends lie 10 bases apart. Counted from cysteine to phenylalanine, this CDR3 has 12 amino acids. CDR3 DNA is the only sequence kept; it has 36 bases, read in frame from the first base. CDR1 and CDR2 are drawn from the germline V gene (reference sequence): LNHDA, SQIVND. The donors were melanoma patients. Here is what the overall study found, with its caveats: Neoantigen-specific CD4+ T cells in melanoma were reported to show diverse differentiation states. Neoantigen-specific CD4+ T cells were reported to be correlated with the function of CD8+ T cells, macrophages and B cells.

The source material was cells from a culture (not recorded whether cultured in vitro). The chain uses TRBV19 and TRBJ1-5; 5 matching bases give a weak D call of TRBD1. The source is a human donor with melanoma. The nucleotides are TGTGCCAGTAGGCAAACAGGCCAGCCCCAGCATTTT. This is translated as CASRQTGQPQHF. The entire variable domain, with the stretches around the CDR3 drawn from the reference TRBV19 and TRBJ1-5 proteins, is DGGITQSPKYLFRKEGQNVTLSCEQNLNHDAMYWYRQDPGQGLRLIYYSQIVNDFQKGDIAEGYSVSREKKESFPLTVTSAQKNPTAFYLCASRQTGQPQHFGDGTRLSIL.